These T cell receptor beta chains were read from a single sample in a study of response to subunit inactivated influenza vaccine. One entry per CDR3 protein, called by TCRdb with MiXCR from the RT-PCR reads. The sample consists of fewer than 700,000 distinct CDR3 sequences, 10% to 15% of them appearing once. The sequencing here drew on PBMCs from blood, taken roughly 47 days after vaccination. Every receptor here comes from a man aged 45-65 years who received an inactivated influenza vaccine. Both conserved end residues are part of each CDR3. The D gene is left open where the match is weak. Size values are once, few and many counts, or a class for expanded clones, and some rows have none.

v_call	j_call	d_call	clone_size	cdr3_nt	cdr3_aa
TRBV24-1	TRBJ2-3	-	-	TGTGCCACCAGTGAATATACAGATACGCAGTATTTT	CATSEYTDTQYF
TRBV6-2/TRBV6-3	TRBJ1-2	-	few	TGTGCCAGCAGTTACTCCCTCGGGGCAGGGAGCGGCTACACCTTC	CASSYSLGAGSGYTF
TRBV5-1	TRBJ2-5	TRBD2	many	TGCGCCAGCAGCTTCCATGGGGGGGAAGAGACCCAGTACTTC	CASSFHGGEETQYF
TRBV7-9	TRBJ2-1	TRBD2	few	TGTGCCAGCAGCTCAGCGGGAGGGGGCACCTACAATGAGCAGTTCTTC	CASSSAGGGTYNEQFF
TRBV5-1	TRBJ2-7	-	many	TGCGCCAGCAGCTTGGCTGGGAGGGAGCAGTACTTC	CASSLAGREQYF
TRBV4-3	TRBJ2-1	-	many	TGCGCCAGCAGCCAAGACCGTTTCAATGAGCAGTTCTTC	CASSQDRFNEQFF
TRBV20-1	TRBJ2-7	-	-	TGCAGTGCTAGAGATTTTACAGATTACGAGCAGTACTTC	CSARDFTDYEQYF
TRBV28	TRBJ2-3	TRBD1	few	TGTGCCAGCAAAAAGGGGGCGGTCACAGATACGCAGTATTTT	CASKKGAVTDTQYF
TRBV27	TRBJ2-7	TRBD1	-	TGTGCCAGCGGGGGACAGAAAGACTACGAGCAGTACTTC	CASGGQKDYEQYF
TRBV12-3/TRBV12-4	TRBJ1-2	TRBD1	few	TGTGCCAGCAGGTCGGGACAGGTCTATGGCTACACCTTC	CASRSGQVYGYTF
TRBV29-1	TRBJ1-1	-	-	TGCAGCGTCACAAAAAACAGGGTTCAGGCTTTCTTT	CSVTKNRVQAFF
TRBV5-1	TRBJ2-1	TRBD2	-	TGCGCCAGCAGCTCGCGGACTAGCGGGGACTCGACGCAGTTCTTC	CASSSRTSGDSTQFF
TRBV29-1	TRBJ2-7	-	many	TGCAGCGTCGGACGAGCGTTAGGCTACGAGCAGTACTTC	CSVGRALGYEQYF
TRBV7-9	TRBJ1-1	-	-	TGTGCCAGCAGCTTAGGGACAGCGGAAGCTTTCTTT	CASSLGTAEAFF
TRBV6-5	TRBJ2-3	-	few	TGTGCCAGCAGTTACGCCGTGGGGCCTGATACGCAGTATTTT	CASSYAVGPDTQYF
TRBV7-2	TRBJ2-1	-	few	TGTGCCAGCAGCTTGTGGCTACAAGACAATGAGCAGTTCTTC	CASSLWLQDNEQFF
TRBV5-1	TRBJ2-2	-	-	TGCGCCAGCAGCTTGGGGACCGCTACTAACACCGGGGAGCTGTTTTTT	CASSLGTATNTGELFF
TRBV12-3/TRBV12-4	TRBJ2-7	-	-	TGTGCCAGCAGTTTAATTTTAGGACTAGGGGGTGAGCAGTACTTC	CASSLILGLGGEQYF
TRBV18	TRBJ2-2	TRBD2	-	TGTGCCAGCTCCCAAGGACTAGCGGAGGAACCCGGGGAGCTGTTTTTT	CASSQGLAEEPGELFF
TRBV5-5	TRBJ2-3	-	-	TGTGCCAGCAGGCAAGTTGCAGATACGCAGTATTTT	CASRQVADTQYF
TRBV20-1	TRBJ1-6	-	-	TGCAGTGCTAGGGGGAGACAGATTAATTCACCCCTACACTTT	CSARGRQINSPLHF
TRBV25-1	TRBJ2-7	TRBD2	many	TGTGCCAGCAGGTCCGGGGGGAGCTACGAGCAGTACTTC	CASRSGGSYEQYF
TRBV29-1	TRBJ2-1	TRBD1	few	TGCAGCTCGAGGGCCTGGGACAGGGAGGGTAACAATGAGCAGTTCTTC	CSSRAWDREGNNEQFF
TRBV12-3/TRBV12-4	TRBJ2-1	-	-	TGTACCAGCAGTTTAAGGGCGGGGATTCCGAAACCCTCCTACAATGAGCAGTTCTTC	CTSSLRAGIPKPSYNEQFF
TRBV5-6	TRBJ2-5	-	many	TGTGCCAGCAGCTTGCTAGCCGAGGGAACCCAGTACTTC	CASSLLAEGTQYF
TRBV20-1	TRBJ1-3	-	few	TGCAGTGCTAGCCCGATAACAGGGAGCTCTGGAAACACCATATATTTT	CSASPITGSSGNTIYF
TRBV20-1	TRBJ2-7	TRBD1	many	TGCAGTGCTAGAGCTCCGGGACAGGCAACCTACGAGCAGTACTTC	CSARAPGQATYEQYF
TRBV27	TRBJ2-1	-	few	TGTGCCAGCAGTGGGGACCTCCTCAGCTCCTACAATGAGCAGTTCTTC	CASSGDLLSSYNEQFF
TRBV9	TRBJ1-3	-	-	TGTGCCAGCCGGAGGGACCCCTCTGGAAACACCATATATTTT	CASRRDPSGNTIYF
TRBV20-1	TRBJ2-7	-	few	TGCAGTGCTAGTTCCGGGAGTACCTACGAGCAGTACTTC	CSASSGSTYEQYF
TRBV4-2	TRBJ2-1	-	-	TGTGCCATGAGCCGCGGGACGGGGAGTGAGCAGTTCTTC	CAMSRGTGSEQFF
TRBV6-5	TRBJ2-7	-	-	TGTGCCAGCAGTTACTCGAAAGGGACCGAGCAGTACTTC	CASSYSKGTEQYF
TRBV6-2/TRBV6-3	TRBJ1-5	-	few	TGTGCCAGCCATGGAAGGGACCCTCTAACCCAGCCCCAGCATTTT	CASHGRDPLTQPQHF
TRBV12-3/TRBV12-4	TRBJ2-2	-	-	TGTGCCAGCAGTTTTACTATAGGCGCTACGAACACCGGGGAGCTGTTTTTT	CASSFTIGATNTGELFF
TRBV10-3	TRBJ2-2	TRBD1	few	TGTGCCATCCTGGGACAGGGAAACACCGGGGAGCTGTTTTTT	CAILGQGNTGELFF
TRBV29-1	TRBJ2-1	-	-	TGCAGCGTCACTCATAAGGGCTCCTACAATGAGCAGTTCTTC	CSVTHKGSYNEQFF
TRBV20-1	TRBJ1-2	-	many	TGCAGTGCTAGAGATAGTCGGAGCTATGGCTACACCTTC	CSARDSRSYGYTF
TRBV20-1	TRBJ1-2	-	-	TGCAGTGCCCAGAGGGGGAGTTATGGCTACACCTTC	CSAQRGSYGYTF
TRBV7-2	TRBJ2-7	-	-	TGTGCCAGCAGCTGGGGGTTATGGACGGGCGAGCAGTACTTC	CASSWGLWTGEQYF
TRBV5-1	TRBJ2-7	-	-	TGCGCCAGCAGGCGCGACGTCTCCTACGAGCAGTACTTC	CASRRDVSYEQYF
TRBV4-3	TRBJ2-3	-	-	TGCGCCAGCAGCCAAGTCGGCGGGGCGTACACAGATACGCAGTATTTT	CASSQVGGAYTDTQYF
TRBV29-1	TRBJ1-5	-	few	TGCAGCGTTGGCCAGGCAAGCAATCAGCCCCAGCATTTT	CSVGQASNQPQHF
TRBV7-8	TRBJ2-1	TRBD2	-	TGTGCCAGCAGCCCCGACAGGACTAGCGGGAGGAATGAGCAGTTCTTC	CASSPDRTSGRNEQFF
TRBV7-2	TRBJ2-3	-	few	TGTGCCAGCAGCCAGCCGGGAGCCCGCACAGATACGCAGTATTTT	CASSQPGARTDTQYF
TRBV7-8	TRBJ2-3	-	once	TGTGCCAGCAGCTTAGACGGCGGGGGCGCCGGAGATACGCAGTATTTT	CASSLDGGGAGDTQYF
TRBV12-3/TRBV12-4	TRBJ2-7	-	few	TGTGCCAGCAGTTTCCGTCGTACCTACGAGCAGTACTTC	CASSFRRTYEQYF
TRBV12-3/TRBV12-4	TRBJ2-7	-	few	TGTGCCAGCAGTTTGTTTTCTGGGTCCTACGAGCAGTACTTC	CASSLFSGSYEQYF
TRBV5-1	TRBJ2-5	TRBD1	-	TGCGCCAGCAGCCAAGGACAGGGGGCGTCGGAGACCCAGTACTTC	CASSQGQGASETQYF
TRBV10-3	TRBJ2-1	TRBD1	few	TGTGCCATCGGGGGACAGGAGGACTTACAATATGAGCAGTTCTTC	CAIGGQEDLQYEQFF
TRBV7-9	TRBJ2-3	TRBD1	few	TGTGCCAGCAGCCATCGACAGGGTCAATCTGATACGCAGTATTTT	CASSHRQGQSDTQYF
TRBV12-3/TRBV12-4	TRBJ1-5	-	-	TGTGCCAGCAGTCTATTCAATCAGCCCCAGCATTTT	CASSLFNQPQHF
TRBV12-3/TRBV12-4	TRBJ1-1	TRBD1	few	TGTGCCAGCAGTCCCGGAGGGGGCCGGACTGAAGCTTTCTTT	CASSPGGGRTEAFF
TRBV5-1	TRBJ1-1	-	-	TGCGCCAGCAGCTTGCCGACAGGATTTGGGATCACTGAAGCTTTCTTT	CASSLPTGFGITEAFF
TRBV20-1	TRBJ1-4	-	-	TGCGGGGGCAGACAGACCTCTAATGAAAAACTGTTTTTT	CGGRQTSNEKLFF
TRBV20-1	TRBJ2-7	-	many	TGCAGTGCTAGTCCCGGGACCTCCTACGAGCAGTACTTC	CSASPGTSYEQYF
TRBV6-5	TRBJ2-3	TRBD2	few	TGTGCCAGCAGTTACTCGCCACTAGCGGGAGGGGTGGATACGCAGTATTTT	CASSYSPLAGGVDTQYF
TRBV20-1	TRBJ2-3	-	-	TGCAGTGCTGAGAAGGGGGGCACAGATACGCAGTATTTT	CSAEKGGTDTQYF
TRBV3-1	TRBJ2-7	TRBD2	-	TGTGCCAGCAGCCAAGATTTCCTAGCGGGGGCCTACGAGCAGTACTTC	CASSQDFLAGAYEQYF